This T cell receptor beta chain was captured in a study of OX40 agonist ivuxolimab in advanced cancers. From germline, CDR1 is SGHRS and CDR2 YFSETQ. The V end was cut by 4 bases, the J end by 2 bases, with 13 bases between. The CDR3 extends over 14 amino acids. Points on this clone: The antigen is undetermined.

The cohort excluded patients with autoimmune disease history or systemic immunosuppression. Blood samples were obtained at baseline, cycle 4 day 1, and cycle 7 day 1. Data came from immunoSEQ multiplex PCR; TCRdb stores just in-frame clones and leaves some out. Among around 83,000 clones listed, less than 95% were seen once. Study-level results: Clonal expansion was seen in CD4+ and CD8+ blood T cells by week 6 at 0.1 to 3.0 mg/kg. Partial responders receiving 0.1-3.0 mg/kg showed among the lowest clonal expansion.

This sequence joins TRBV5-1 and TRBJ2-7; either TRBD1 or TRBD2 may supply D (5 bases each). Source: CD4+ or CD8+ T cells sorted from blood, taken in a trial of the OX40 agonist ivuxolimab. The source is an adult with an advanced solid tumor such as melanoma, head and neck, liver or kidney cancer. Here the CDR3 reads CASSPGTQAYEQYF. DNA for the CDR3: TGCGCCAGCAGCCCGGGGACGCAGGCCTACGAGCAGTACTTC.